Sequencing of this T cell receptor beta chain was carried out in a study of neurological immune-mediated disorders. Ten or more counts support this clonotype. Trimming pared 4 bases from V and 5 bases from J, leaving 11 bases between. The V gene's germline CDR1 is SQVTM and CDR2 ANQGSEA. CDR3 size: 13 residues. For sorted libraries, the input was approximately 1 million CD4+ or CD8+ T cells. MiXCR, applied by TCRdb to the 5' RACE reads, yields one record per CDR3 protein. The data show 55,000 or so distinct CDR3 sequences, under 5% seen once. The chain recombines TRBV29-1 with TRBJ1-4; possible D gene TRBD1, 6 bases. The sequence came from a middle-aged woman with multiple sclerosis. Sequenced sample: CD4+ T cells from blood. The CDR3 protein is CSVVRGGNEKLFF. The CDR3 DNA is TGCAGCGTTGTAAGGGGGGGGAATGAAAAACTGTTTTTT.